Following are 17 T cell receptor beta chains from one sample sequenced in a study of T cells after yellow fever vaccination. TCRdb re-called the 5' RACE reads with MiXCR, one entry per CDR3 protein. The sample holds about 69,000 distinct CDR3 sequences; 5% to 6.5% are singletons and the top ten take over 2%. The material sequenced was CD4+ T cells sorted from PBMCs, taken around 15 days after the first yellow fever vaccination. The receptor source for this set is a man aged 18-30 years who received the YFV17D yellow fever vaccine.

At least ten counts were recorded for this clonotype. The V call is TRBV20-1, the J call TRBJ1-4, with D perhaps matching TRBD1 (6 bases). V was pared by 3 bases and J by 3 bases, with 14 bases between. The CDR3 consists of 15 residues. Germline loops: CDR1 DFQATT, CDR2 SNEGSKA (reference sequence). The CDR3 sequence: CSASDPGDPNEKLFF. In DNA, the CDR3 is TGCAGTGCTAGCGACCCAGGGGATCCTAATGAAAAACTGTTTTTT.

Ten or more counts support this clonotype. The genes are TRBV6-1 and TRBJ1-2; tentatively, D is TRBD1 (5 bases). The ends were cut back, 6 bases at V and 4 bases at J, with 12 bases in the middle. Germline V CDR1 and CDR2: MNHNS, SASEGT. The CDR3 consists of 13 residues. The CDR3 loop reads CASSRTGVYGYTF. As DNA, the CDR3 is TGTGCCAGCAGCCGTACAGGCGTCTATGGCTACACCTTC.

This clonotype was seen repeatedly, ten times or more. The chain is built from TRBV6-1 and TRBJ1-6; a weak D match, TRBD1 (5 bases). The V end lost 4 bases, the J end lost 4 bases, and 5 bases lay between the germline ends. The CDR3 loop spans 13 amino acids. The germline V gene encodes CDR1 MNHNS and CDR2 SASEGT. The CDR3 is CASSGGYNSPLHF. DNA for the CDR3: TGTGCCAGCAGTGGGGGGTATAATTCACCCCTCCACTTT.

This clonotype was recorded at least ten times. V and J are TRBV5-1 and TRBJ2-3; possibly TRBD2 for D (5 bases). The V gene lost 4 bases and the J gene lost 6 bases, with 21 bases spanning the gap. This CDR3 region has 16 residues. Germline CDR1 SGHRS, CDR2 YFSETQ. The CDR3 here is CASSRYSDSLGDTQYF. In nucleotides, the CDR3 is TGCGCCAGCAGCCGTTACTCGGACTCCCTCGGGGATACGCAGTATTTT.

This clonotype was found many times. V gene TRBV19 combines with J gene TRBJ2-2; D is ambiguous. V lost 3 bases, J lost 4 bases, and 6 bases lay in between. Germline CDR1 reads LNHDA; CDR2 reads SQIVND (reference sequence). The CDR3 is 13 residues long. The CDR3 region has the DNA TGTGCCAGTAGTATTAGGATCACCGGGGAGCTGTTTTTT. It is translated as CASSIRITGELFF.

This clonotype has ten or more counts. The chain is built from TRBV5-5 and TRBJ2-7; possibly TRBD1 or TRBD2 for D (5 bases each). V shed 3 bases and J shed 6 bases, with 19 bases lying between them. The germline V gene has CDR1 SGHKS and CDR2 YYEKEE (reference sequence). The CDR3 runs to 15 residues. CDR3 sequence (DNA): TGTGCCAGCAGCTACGGGGCTGGTCTACGGGTCGAGCAGTACGTC. Protein product: CASSYGAGLRVEQYV.

This clonotype was seen ten or more times. This chain uses TRBV25-1 with TRBJ2-5, with D possibly being TRBD1 (6 bases). V dropped 6 bases and J dropped 7 bases, with 15 bases sitting between them. Germline V lookup: CDR1 MGHDK, CDR2 SYGVNS. The CDR3 consists of 13 residues. The CDR3, as DNA: TGTGCCAGCAGACAGGGTACTCTTACGACCCAGTACTTC. It encodes CASRQGTLTTQYF.

The genes are TRBV24-1 and TRBJ2-7; 10 bases line up with TRBD1. CDR1 and CDR2 from the germline V gene are KGHDR and SFDVKD. This CDR3 has 13 amino acids. The junction had 4 bases not matched to a gene; V was cut back by 9 bases and J by 3 bases. The CDR3 is CATWRTGGYEQYF. Here the CDR3 DNA reads TGTGCCACCTGGAGGACAGGGGGCTACGAGCAGTACTTC.

This clonotype was counted many times. CDR3 loop: CAIRQGRDTGELFF. In nucleotides, the CDR3 is TGTGCCATACGACAGGGGAGGGACACCGGGGAGCTGTTTTTT. The V and J genes are TRBV2 and TRBJ2-2; D perhaps matches TRBD1 (8 bases). Germline values: CDR1 SNHLY, CDR2 FYNNEI. This CDR3 has 14 residues. V dropped 10 bases and J dropped 3 bases, with 15 bases sitting between them.

This clonotype occurred many times. The chain is built from TRBV5-1 and TRBJ2-1, with D possibly matching TRBD1 (6 bases). CDR1 and CDR2 (germline): SGHRS, YFSETQ. This CDR3 spans 13 amino acids. V was clipped by 2 bases and J by 7 bases, with 10 bases between them. The CDR3 DNA follows: TGCGCCAGCAGCTTACAGGGATCAAATGAGCAGTTCTTC. The encoded protein is CASSLQGSNEQFF. Based on the CDR3 plus reference TRBV5-1 and TRBJ2-1, the full variable domain is KAGVTQTPRYLIKTRGQQVTLSCSPISGHRSVSWYQQTPGQGLQFLFEYFSETQRNKGNFPGRFSGRQFSNSRSEMNVSTLELGDSALYLCASSLQGSNEQFFGPGTRLTVL.

This clonotype was counted at least ten times. The chain combines TRBV10-3 with TRBJ1-4, with 8 bases that match TRBD1. Trimming took 0 bases from V and 8 from J; bases not matched to a gene: 5. The germline gives CDR1 ENHRY, CDR2 SYGVKD. This CDR3 comprises 15 residues. DNA of the CDR3: TGTGCCATCAGTGAGTCCGGGACAGGCGGGGAAAAACTGTTTTTT. Translated: CAISESGTGGEKLFF.

In this sample, this clonotype turned up many times. This rearrangement joins TRBV7-2 to TRBJ2-1; D gene uncertain. This CDR3 is 16 amino acids long. V lost 1 base and J lost 2, with 12 bases in between. CDR1 SGHTA and CDR2 FQGNSA come from the germline V gene. The CDR3 bases are TGTGCCAGCAGCTTAGTGAGGTTGAGGACCTACAATGAGCAGTTCTTC. Residues: CASSLVRLRTYNEQFF.

This clonotype was detected many times. The V and J genes are TRBV7-2 and TRBJ1-1; perhaps TRBD1 as D (5 bases). Germline assignment: CDR1 SGHTA and CDR2 FQGNSA. Trimming took 5 bases from V and 1 from J, leaving 14 bases between them. CDR3 size: 15 residues. This CDR3 reads CASSPGLAKNTEAFF. DNA of the CDR3: TGTGCCAGCAGCCCGGGACTAGCAAAGAACACTGAAGCTTTCTTT.

This clonotype was detected ten times or more. V usage is TRBV18 and J usage is TRBJ2-7; possible D gene TRBD1, 6 bases. V was shortened by 2 bases and J by 6 bases, with 11 bases between the two germline ends. This CDR3 has 13 amino acids. Germline-derived CDR1 and CDR2 are KGHSH and LQKENI. CDR3 sequence: CASSPGTGSEQYV. CDR3 coding DNA: TGTGCCAGCTCACCAGGTACAGGGAGCGAGCAGTACGTC.

The chain recombines TRBV7-3 with TRBJ1-1; 7 positions match TRBD1. CDR1 is SGHTA, CDR2 FQGTGA, per germline. The CDR3 extends over 14 amino acids. The trim removed 5 bases at V and 3 bases at J, leaving 6 bases unmatched. CDR3 DNA: TGTGCCAGCAGCGACCGGGACAGCTACACTGAAGCTTTCTTT. Translation gives CASSDRDSYTEAFF.

Many counts were recorded for this clonotype. The chain employs TRBV28 and TRBJ1-1; D is undetermined. Trimming cost V 7 bases and J 5 bases, with 14 bases left between them. CDR1 and CDR2 from the germline V gene are MDHEN and SYDVKM. The CDR3 is 13 amino acids. The CDR3 DNA reads as TGTGCCAGCACCCCGGCCCTTCAGACTGAAGCTTTCTTT. Protein: CASTPALQTEAFF. Looking up the rest from reference TRBV28 and TRBJ1-1 gives the full variable domain: DVKVTQSSRYLVKRTGEKVFLECVQDMDHENMFWYRQDPGLGLRLIYFSYDVKMKEKGDIPEGYSVSREKKERFSLILESASTNQTSMYLCASTPALQTEAFFGQGTRLTVV.

The rearrangement joins TRBV5-1 to TRBJ1-2; 9 positions match TRBD1. Germline CDR1 is SGHRS and CDR2 is YFSETQ. With V trimmed by 3 bases and J by 1 base, 7 bases remained unmatched. This CDR3 is built from 16 residues. The CDR3 DNA is TGCGCCAGCAGCTCCGGACAGGGGACCCTTAACTATGGCTACACCTTC. It specifies CASSSGQGTLNYGYTF. The full variable domain, rest sourced from reference TRBV5-1 and TRBJ1-2, is KAGVTQTPRYLIKTRGQQVTLSCSPISGHRSVSWYQQTPGQGLQFLFEYFSETQRNKGNFPGRFSGRQFSNSRSEMNVSTLELGDSALYLCASSSGQGTLNYGYTFGSGTRLTVV.